The T cell receptor beta chain described here comes from a study of OX40 agonist ivuxolimab in advanced cancers. Points from the study as a whole: Clonal expansion from baseline to week 6 occurred in both CD4+ and CD8+ T cells. Low levels of normalized T-cell clonal expansion also appeared in some nonresponders.

Here immunoSEQ multiplex PCR was the method, and the copy in TCRdb shows in-frame clones only, minus some. The table lists 72,000 or so clones, around 88% of them singletons. Turning to this clone: The antigen is unknown.

Germline loops: CDR1 LNHDA, CDR2 SQIVND (reference sequence). The CDR3 extends over 17 amino acids. Trimming left V 3 bases short and J 3 bases short, with 18 bases between. The clonotype comes from an adult with an advanced solid tumor such as melanoma, head and neck, liver or kidney cancer. The sequencing used CD4+ or CD8+ T cells sorted from blood, collected in a trial of the OX40 agonist ivuxolimab. The V gene is TRBV19, the J gene TRBJ1-5, with D possibly TRBD1 on 6 matching bases. The CDR3 reads CASSIGVRRTDNQPQHF. DNA of the CDR3: TGTGCCAGTAGTATCGGGGTGAGGAGGACAGACAATCAGCCCCAGCATTTT.